This TCR beta chain was obtained from a study of blood T cell repertoires in COVID-19. Study background: Italy, Spain and the United States were the sources of the convalescent and acute COVID-19 samples. From T cells, B-cell-depleted T cells, or PBMCs came the material, which was cDNA or gDNA.

TCRdb's copy holds only in-frame clones and misses some; the assay was immunoSEQ multiplex PCR. The sample has over 150,000 clones, under 90% seen once. Across about two dozen US areas, participants ranged in age from roughly 18 to 89 years. In Cohort 3, a recovered donor had either two negative PCRs, clearance, or symptom resolution. This TCR was recovered from a man aged 45-65 years who had recovered from COVID-19. Sequenced sample: PBMCs or T cells enriched from blood (not recorded which).

In DNA, the CDR3 is TGTGCCAGCAGTTACGGCTGGTTGGCCGGGGAGCTGTTTTTT. Translated, it gives CASSYGWLAGELFF. The rearrangement joins TRBV6-2 or TRBV6-3 to TRBJ2-2; D is undetermined. Trimming shortened V by 2 bases and J by 6 bases, and 10 bases separated the two germline ends. The germline gives CDR1 MNHEY, CDR2 SVGEGT. The CDR3 totals 14 residues.